Described below is a single TCR beta chain sequence and its context. What this receptor recognizes is not known. The sample holds no much larger clone one base away, and base qualities are not on file. Preparation of the library involved the immunoSEQ multiplex PCR assay. The immuneACCESS repertoire file appears here via TCRdb, limited to in-frame rearrangements. These files lack a portion of the clones; in checked studies, under half of the deficit traces to unresolved V genes, and the cause of the others is not known. Present in this sample are around 16,000 clones, around 76% of which were seen just once. The ten largest make up roughly 12% of the sample. The donors were people with melanoma. V loses 2 bases of germline sequence and J loses 5 bases, and the interval between the two ends is 23 bases. Including the terminal cysteine and phenylalanine, the CDR3 comprises 18 residues. Here the CDR3 DNA is all that survives: 54 bases in frame from base 1. CDR1 and CDR2 were assigned from the germline V gene (reference sequence) as SGHKS and YYEKEE.

This sample was taken from a study of CD4+ T cells in melanoma (dated by TCRdb to 2021 to 2024). About the study as a whole: Neoantigen-specific CD4+ T cells in human melanoma were what the study investigated.

On the study overall, not on this receptor specifically: Neoantigen-specific CD4+ T cells were reported to be correlated with the function of CD8+ T cells, macrophages and B cells. Diverse differentiation states were reported to be shown by neoantigen-specific CD4+ T cells in melanoma.

The receptor's source is a human donor with melanoma. The chain is assembled from TRBV5-5 and TRBJ2-1; the best D guess is TRBD2, with 5 bases matching. The sample comprised cells from a culture (not recorded whether cultured in vitro). In nucleotides, the sequence is TGTGCCAGCAGCTTTTCCGCGGCTAGCTATAAAGGACACAATGAGCAGTTCTTC. The translation is CASSFSAASYKGHNEQFF.